Presented here are 24 T cell receptor beta chains from one specimen sequenced in a study of T cell responses to AZD1222 COVID-19 vaccine. TCRdb's table, derived via immunoSEQ multiplex PCR, lists solely in-frame clones and lacks some. Of about 150,000 clones listed, around 87% are singletons. This specimen was peripheral blood, taken 28 days after the second AZD1222 dose. These receptors were collected from an adult who received the AZD1222 COVID-19 vaccine.

The V and J genes are TRBV7-2 and TRBJ2-2; TRBD2 is a possible D gene (6 bases). V was shortened by 1 base and J by 0 bases, with 9 bases between the two germline ends. Germline V gives CDR1 SGHTA, CDR2 FQGNSA. CDR3 size: 16 residues. The CDR3 DNA reads as TGTGCCAGCAGCTTAGGGGTAGCGGCGAACACCGGGGAGCTGTTTTTT. Its translation: CASSLGVAANTGELFF.

The chain links TRBV15 to TRBJ1-2, with a weak D call TRBD1 (6 bases). Trimming removed 2 bases at V and 11 bases at J, with 15 bases between. The germline V gene encodes CDR1 LNHNV and CDR2 YYDKDF (reference sequence). This CDR3 has 13 amino acids. Here the CDR3 reads CATSRRGRGSYTF. The CDR3 DNA is TGTGCCACCAGCAGAAGGGGCAGGGGAAGTTACACCTTC. The variable domain in full, with the rest retrieved from reference TRBV15 and TRBJ1-2, is DAMVIQNPRYQVTQFGKPVTLSCSQTLNHNVMYWYQQKSSQAPKLLFHYYDKDFNNEADTPDNFQSRRPNTSFCFLDIRSPGLGDTAMYLCATSRRGRGSYTFGSGTRLTVV.

The gene calls are TRBV5-4 and TRBJ1-3, with 12 bases that match TRBD1. CDR3 size: 17 residues. Germline V lookup: CDR1 SGHNT, CDR2 YYREEE (reference sequence). The junction had 9 bases not matched to a gene; V was cut back by 4 bases and J by 4 bases. In nucleotides, the CDR3 is TGTGCCAGCAGCCCCAACAGGGACAGGGGGCTCGGAAACACCATATATTTT. Protein: CASSPNRDRGLGNTIYF.

The chain is built from TRBV30 and TRBJ2-1; 7 nucleotides match TRBD2. The ends lost 2 bases at V and 2 bases at J; junction bases unmatched: 6. The germline gives CDR1 GTSNPN, CDR2 SVGIG (reference sequence). The CDR3 has 15 residues. The CDR3 nucleotides are TGTGCCTGGAGTTTTGGCGGGGGTGCCTACAATGAGCAGTTCTTC. This encodes CAWSFGGGAYNEQFF.

This chain joins TRBV5-5 and TRBJ1-2, with TRBD1 as a possible D gene (6 bases). V lost 1 base and J lost 12, with 13 bases in between. The CDR3 has 12 amino acids. Germline CDR1 and CDR2: SGHKS and YYEKEE (reference sequence). In DNA, the CDR3 is TGTGCCAGCAGCTTGAGTCGGGACAAAAACACCTTC. Translating gives CASSLSRDKNTF.

On this clone itself: This sample includes further DNA sequences coding for the same CDR3. This chain connects TRBV15 to TRBJ1-4; D is uncertain. Germline V gives CDR1 LNHNV, CDR2 YYDKDF (reference sequence). This CDR3 spans 15 amino acids. V was trimmed by 1 base and J by 0 bases, leaving 6 bases between them. The CDR3 sequence: CATSRGRATNEKLFF. CDR3 sequence (DNA): TGTGCCACCAGCAGAGGAAGAGCAACTAATGAAAAACTGTTTTTT.

The rearrangement joins TRBV7-9 to TRBJ2-3; 10 positions match TRBD1. The CDR3 totals 13 residues. V was clipped by 11 bases and J by 3 bases; unmatched bases: 5. Germline assignment: CDR1 SEHNR and CDR2 FQNEAQ (reference sequence). The DNA for the CDR3 is TGTGCCGGCGGGACAGGGGTTACAGATACGCAGTATTTT. Its translation is CAGGTGVTDTQYF. Using reference TRBV7-9 and TRBJ2-3 for the parts outside the CDR3, the full variable domain is DTGVSQNPRHKITKRGQNVTFRCDPISEHNRLYWYRQTLGQGPEFLTYFQNEAQLEKSRLLSDRFSAERPKGSFSTLEIQRTEQGDSAMYLCAGGTGVTDTQYFGPGTRLTVL.

J is TRBJ2-1 and V is TRBV5-8, with 7 bases lining up with TRBD1. The V gene's germline CDR1 is SGHTS and CDR2 YDEGEE. This CDR3 has 14 residues. The V and J ends lost 5 bases and 9 bases, in that order; junction bases with no gene match: 11. The CDR3 nucleotides are TGTGCCAGCAGTTCTAGACAGGGTAGAGGTGAGCAGTTCTTC. It specifies CASSSRQGRGEQFF.

The chain employs TRBV2 and TRBJ2-7, with D perhaps assigned TRBD1 or TRBD2 (5 bases each). Germline V gene sequence: CDR1 SNHLY, CDR2 FYNNEI. CDR3 length: 13 residues. V gave up 6 bases and J gave up 0 bases, with 9 bases separating them. The CDR3 is CASRAGTSYEQYF. CDR3 nucleotide sequence: TGTGCCAGCAGGGCCGGGACCTCCTACGAGCAGTACTTC. Based on the CDR3 plus reference TRBV2 and TRBJ2-7, the full variable domain is EPEVTQTPSHQVTQMGQEVILRCVPISNHLYFYWYRQILGQKVEFLVSFYNNEISEKSEIFDDQFSVERPDGSNFTLKIRSTKLEDSAMYFCASRAGTSYEQYFGPGTRLTVT.

This clone was found once. The chain employs TRBV28 and TRBJ1-2; D gene ambiguous. Trimming removed 4 bases at V and 4 bases at J, with 7 bases between. CDR1 and CDR2 (germline): MDHEN, SYDVKM. The length of the CDR3 is 12 residues. The CDR3 DNA is TGTGCCAGCAGTTCAGAACCCTATGGCTACACCTTC. It translates to CASSSEPYGYTF.

CDR3 nucleotide sequence: TGTGCCAGCAGCTTAGATGGGAGACTAAAAGAGACCCAGTACTTC. Translating it yields CASSLDGRLKETQYF. The rearrangement joins TRBV7-2 to TRBJ2-5, with a possible D match to TRBD2 (5 bases). The CDR3 extends over 15 amino acids. V shed 1 base and J shed 3 bases, with 12 bases lying between them. Looked up from germline, CDR1 is SGHTA and CDR2 is FQGNSA.

The chain recombines TRBV7-9 with TRBJ1-6; no clear D. V was trimmed by 1 base and J by 7 bases, leaving 5 bases between them. There are 13 residues in the CDR3. CDR1 and CDR2 (germline): SEHNR, FQNEAQ (reference sequence). The DNA of the CDR3 is TGTGCCAGCAGCTTAGGCGGCAATTCACCCCTCCACTTT. It codes for CASSLGGNSPLHF.

V and J are TRBV5-1 and TRBJ2-5; D may be TRBD1 (6 bases). Germline lookup yields CDR1 SGHRS and CDR2 YFSETQ. V was shortened by 4 bases and J by 1 base, with 14 bases between the two germline ends. CDR3 length: 15 amino acids. CDR3 amino acids: CASSQDGRGQETQYF. The DNA of the CDR3 is TGCGCCAGCAGCCAGGACGGCAGGGGCCAAGAGACCCAGTACTTC. Combining the CDR3 with reference TRBV5-1 and TRBJ2-5 gives the whole variable domain KAGVTQTPRYLIKTRGQQVTLSCSPISGHRSVSWYQQTPGQGLQFLFEYFSETQRNKGNFPGRFSGRQFSNSRSEMNVSTLELGDSALYLCASSQDGRGQETQYFGPGTRLLVL.

This clone has just a few counts. V gene TRBV11-2 combines with J gene TRBJ2-5; no clear D. The V end was cut by 0 bases, the J end by 7 bases, with 6 bases between. Germline lookup yields CDR1 SGHAT and CDR2 FQNNGV. The CDR3 runs 12 residues. Here the CDR3 reads CASSLDLGTQYF. The DNA for the CDR3 is TGTGCCAGCAGCTTAGATCTGGGGACCCAGTACTTC. Full variable domain (rest looked up from reference TRBV11-2 and TRBJ2-5): EAGVAQSPRYKIIEKRQSVAFWCNPISGHATLYWYQQILGQGPKLLIQFQNNGVVDDSQLPKDRFSAERLKGVDSTLKIQPAKLEDSAVYLCASSLDLGTQYFGPGTRLLVL.

The chain combines TRBV27 with TRBJ2-7; D is ambiguous. V shed 2 bases and J shed 7 bases, with 12 bases lying between them. The germline CDR1 and CDR2 sequences are MNHEY and SMNVEV (reference sequence). The CDR3 runs to 13 residues. The CDR3 sequence is CASSLKGSGEQYF. CDR3 nucleotide sequence: TGTGCCAGCAGTTTAAAGGGCTCCGGGGAGCAGTACTTC.

The chain has TRBV18 and TRBJ2-1, with 9 bases lining up with TRBD2. Per germline, CDR1 KGHSH and CDR2 LQKENI. Losses at the gene ends were 3 bases for V and 9 bases for J; bases not matched to a gene: 6. This CDR3 contains 14 residues. CDR3 nucleotide sequence: TGTGCCAGCTCACCGGAGATAGCGGGAGCTGAGCAGTTCTTC. Protein sequence: CASSPEIAGAEQFF.

The V call is TRBV7-9, the J call TRBJ1-5; D is unclear. CDR1 SEHNR and CDR2 FQNEAQ come from the germline V gene (reference sequence). The length of the CDR3 is 13 residues. With 5 bases removed from V and 1 base from J, the gap between germline ends came to 6 bases. For the CDR3, the DNA is TGTGCCAGCAGCCCTGGGAGCAATCAGCCCCAGCATTTT. This sequence encodes CASSPGSNQPQHF.

A remark on this clone: Other DNA sequences in the sample encode the same CDR3. The chain employs TRBV2 and TRBJ2-5, with TRBD2 identical over 13 bases. The J segment lost 1 base and the V segment lost 1 base, leaving 0 bases of the junction unmatched. The CDR3 sequence is 16 residues long. CDR1 is SNHLY and CDR2 is FYNNEI in the germline V gene. The CDR3 loop reads CASSEGLAGGQETQYF. The CDR3 nucleotides are TGTGCCAGCAGTGAAGGACTAGCGGGGGGCCAAGAGACCCAGTACTTC.

The V and J genes are TRBV7-2 and TRBJ2-7, with TRBD1 matching over 7 bases. Trimming took 4 bases from V and 12 from J; bases not matched to a gene: 6. The CDR3 consists of 11 residues. Germline lookup yields CDR1 SGHTA and CDR2 FQGNSA. Written as DNA, the CDR3 is TGTGCCAGCAGCTACGGACAGGAACTGTACTTC. Translated, it gives CASSYGQELYF.

The rearrangement uses TRBV6-2 or TRBV6-3 and TRBJ2-6; 9 bases line up with TRBD1. V dropped 4 bases and J dropped 2; count of bases not matched to a gene: 9. CDR3 length equals 18 residues. The germline V gene encodes CDR1 MNHEY and CDR2 SVGEGT. DNA of the CDR3: TGTGCCAGCAGTTCTGAACCGGGACAGGGAACTGGGGCCAACGTCCTGACTTTC. Translated, it gives CASSSEPGQGTGANVLTF.

The chain couples TRBV4-3 to TRBJ2-4; D may match TRBD1 or TRBD2 (5 bases each). Germline V CDR1 and CDR2: LGHNA, YSLEER. V dropped 4 bases and J dropped 7 bases, with 14 bases sitting between them. The CDR3 loop spans 14 amino acids. CDR3: CASSRTGPGNIQYF. For the CDR3, the DNA is TGCGCCAGCAGCCGCACGGGGCCGGGGAACATTCAGTACTTC.

The V call is TRBV6-2 or TRBV6-3, the J call TRBJ1-1; D not resolved. This CDR3 is built from 14 residues. V was trimmed by 6 bases and J by 3 bases, leaving 14 bases between them. The germline V gene encodes CDR1 MNHEY and CDR2 SVGEGT. This chain's CDR3 is CASSLPMRDTEAFF. The CDR3 DNA is TGTGCCAGCAGCCTACCGATGAGGGACACTGAAGCTTTCTTT.

This chain uses TRBV15 with TRBJ2-2; 13 bases fit TRBD2. Germline CDR1 and CDR2: LNHNV and YYDKDF (reference sequence). The junction had 0 bases not matched to a gene; V was cut back by 3 bases and J by 5 bases. The CDR3 runs 15 residues. The CDR3 loop reads CATSRGLAGTGELFF. In DNA, the CDR3 is TGTGCCACCAGCAGGGGACTAGCGGGAACCGGGGAGCTGTTTTTT.

This sequence joins TRBV7-3 and TRBJ2-5; no clear D. The V end was cut by 2 bases, the J end by 5 bases, with 9 bases between. Germline V CDR1 and CDR2: SGHTA, FQGTGA. This CDR3 has 13 amino acids. DNA of the CDR3: TGTGCCAGCAGCTTATCCCTCGGGGAGACCCAGTACTTC. Its protein is CASSLSLGETQYF.